This T cell receptor beta chain was sequenced during a study of T cell responses to AZD1222 COVID-19 vaccine listed by TCRdb under 2021. At the level of the whole study: AZD1222 recipients whose second dose came at about 4 weeks and those whose second dose came at about 12 weeks were combined into one group, since spike-specific TCR depth and breadth did not differ between the two schedules. TCR sequencing covered over 230 trial participants: 207 given two doses of AZD1222 and approximately 25 given two doses of MenACWY control vaccine. Trial participants were enrolled by age into 18-55, 56-69 and 70-plus year subgroups, with roughly 160, 29 and 62 TCR-sequenced participants respectively. What the study reported, not specific to this receptor: Participants were mostly white British, with more females than males. The authors suggested clonal diversity may have been underestimated. Conclusions about previously exposed vaccinees are limited because only a handful of AZD1222 recipients were SARS-CoV-2 seropositive at baseline. Reportedly, close to half of the unique spike-specific TCRs recognized epitopes lying outside the regions that are mutated in the B.1.351 and B.1.1.7 variants. The 56-69-year group was small, and its depth increase did not reach significance, likely because of low power. Because no samples from the day 14 peak response were available, repertoires could be characterized only after the peak T cell response. Spike-specific TCR breadth and depth rose significantly after two AZD1222 doses compared with day 0 and with MenACWY recipients. CD4 TCRs associated with the vaccine covered the entire spike protein, and the dominant responses were in regions 160-218 and 743-854.

In the case of this clone: Its antigen remains undetermined. The sample holds no much larger clone one base away, and base qualities are not on file.

The germline V end is reduced by 6 bases and the J end by 6 bases; junction bases left unmatched: 12. Taken from the germline V gene, the CDR1 and CDR2 loops are MNHEY and SVGEGT. The CDR3 runs 16 amino acids, cysteine and phenylalanine included. This entry keeps only the CDR3 DNA: 48 bases, framed from base 1. The time point label of this sample denotes: baseline before first vaccination. Vaccinee samples came from UK trials COV001 and COV002, including a single-blind randomized controlled phase 2/3 trial of AZD1222 (ChAdOx1 nCoV-19) in healthy adults. Trial participant PBMC samples were collected at day 0 and day 28 after the second dose for TCRbeta chain sequencing. The CDR3 regions of human TCRbeta chains were subjected to immunosequencing. The paper's processing steps were these. Repertoire TCRs were checked for matches against a reference library of SARS-CoV-2-specific TCRs that had been generated using the MIRA antigen-specificity platform. Breadth meant the fraction of unique TCRs that were SARS-CoV-2-associated, whereas depth meant the fraction of total T cells that were SARS-CoV-2-associated. Using the MIRA data, each spike-specific TCR was mapped to the spike region that the TCR reacts to and placed in a CD4 or CD8 class. Log10-transformed breadth and depth values were compared by one-way ANOVA with Sidak's multiple comparisons tests. TCRdb re-hosts the immuneACCESS table, in-frame sequences only. Its copies lack some clones; in the studies checked, an unresolved V gene accounts for under half of them, and the cause for the rest is not known. V, J and clone size are taken as reported in that table, and D and trimming were inferred from the DNA itself. The sample table shows around 120,000 clones, and approximately 90% are seen once. The ten largest account for approximately 5.4% of the sample.

The rearranged segments are TRBV6-2 or TRBV6-3 and TRBJ1-5, with 9 bases matching TRBD1. The receptor's source is an adult in good health. The input for sequencing was peripheral blood, taken on day 0 of AZD1222 vaccination. In nucleotide form, the sequence is TGTGCCAGCAGCGTCAGGCTGGACAGGGGCATTCAGCCCCAGCATTTT. Translation gives CASSVRLDRGIQPQHF.